This T cell receptor (beta chain) was identified during a study of radiation and T cells in renal cell carcinoma (dated by TCRdb to 2020 to 2021). As for the study more broadly: In total, approximately 55 samples, comprising 25 or so tumors and approximately 27 peripheral blood samples, were subjected to TCR beta sequencing. The last blood draw happened 4 weeks after radiation, timed to coincide with nephrectomy. In the 53 samples combined, 4,016,671 unique CDR3 nucleotide sequences were found, encoding 2 million to 3 million unique CDR3 amino acid sequences. General study outcomes and caveats: With a single-armed trial design, the study had no way to address how radiation dose or scheduling affects the TCR repertoire. In blood, the top tumor clonotypes increased from baseline to 2 weeks after radiation and then shrank by 4 weeks, which suggests a temporary expansion of tumor-resident clones. Because pretreatment tumor biopsies were not available, the study could not determine whether clonotypes were already present within the tumor at baseline. Tracking of blood repertoire dynamics stopped at roughly 4 weeks after treatment, with no follow-up past that point.

Following the manufacturer's recommendations, the immunoSEQ kit was used to generate TCR beta libraries from genomic DNA. For library preparation, a first multiplex PCR was performed with proprietary primers, followed by a second PCR in which unique barcodes were added, and bead cleanups were performed after each round. A positive control reaction and a negative control reaction, both provided in the kit, were run with every batch of samples. The final libraries were assessed on an Agilent 4200 TapeStation D1000 ScreenTape, pooled by volume, and quantified by qPCR. An Illumina NextSeq500 fitted with a MidOutput 150-cycle cartridge performed the sequencing, running 156 Read1 cycles and 15 Index1 cycles with the kit's custom primers. The pooled library was loaded at around 0.98 pM, with a roughly 19% PhiX control spiked in. For the original study's pipeline: Vendor-processed data were analyzed in R, with a clonotype defined as all T cells sharing the same CDR3 nucleotide sequence. For clone abundance analyses, frequencies were normalized to the 10,000 most abundant clones in each sample. Before analysis, public T cell clones were removed, and these numbered fewer than five per sample on average. Tumor-enriched clonotypes and baseline blood-enriched clonotypes were defined as those with an abundance difference of at least 32-fold between compartments. Clonotypes expanded or contracted between blood time points were identified with a beta-binomial differential abundance model. Similarity between tumor and blood repertoires was quantified using the Baroni-Urbani and Buser coefficient, and groups were compared with two-tailed Wilcoxon tests in R. In TCRdb, the immuneACCESS table is reduced to in-frame sequences with V and J assigned. These tables do not hold every clone; where another copy was compared, an unresolved V gene accounts for under half, and the others remain unexplained. The V and J calls and clone size are taken from that table; D and trimming were inferred from the DNA. The sample table holds 150,000 to 200,000 clones, of which less than 90% were seen once. Clones ranked in the top ten supply about 11% of the sample.

This clone has a handful of counts. Its antigen is unknown. The input lacks base qualities; no much larger clone sits a single base away. The CDR3 sequence holds 17 residues, the cysteine and phenylalanine included. Only CDR3 DNA is held: 51 bases, read in frame from base 1. A distance of 18 bases separates the germline ends of V and J, which lose 1 base and 2 bases respectively. CDR1 SNHLY and CDR2 FYNNEI were looked up in the germline V gene. Read against the paper, the sample's time point label means: blood 4 weeks post-SBRT, at nephrectomy. Per the publication, the treatment or condition label means: 15 Gy SBRT to primary tumor, nephrectomy 4 weeks later. Samples were obtained from a clinical trial, in which 15 Gy stereotactic body radiation therapy was delivered to primary renal cell carcinomas and nephrectomy was performed 4 weeks later. To follow tumor-enriched clonotypes, peripheral blood was collected serially from radiation-treated patients at baseline and again at 2 weeks and 4 weeks after SBRT. Every patient had renal cell carcinoma of clear cell pathology. The QIAamp DNA Blood Mini Kit (Qiagen) was used to prepare genomic DNA for TCR sequencing. The analyses included just those samples that passed every quality control check.

This TCR was sampled from a woman aged 45 to 65 with renal cell carcinoma. Recombination connected TRBV2 to TRBJ2-7, with TRBD2 perhaps the D gene, on 6 matching bases. The sequenced sample was blood, obtained from a patient whose treatment included radiotherapy and nephrectomy. The encoded CDR3 is CASSEGLAGDLTYEQYF. The DNA is as follows: TGTGCCAGCAGTGAAGGCTTGGCCGGGGACTTAACCTACGAGCAGTACTTC.